Listed below are T cell receptor beta chains from one sample, sequenced in a study of T cells expressing NK-cell markers. Reprocessing the 5' RACE reads, TCRdb reports a single entry for every CDR3 protein and omits DNA. This table lists about 260,000 distinct CDR3 sequences. The sequencing input was blood T cells: a sorted CD56 or NKG2C T cell subset, CD4+ or CD8+ T cells, or bulk PBMC T cells (not recorded which). Every receptor here comes from a woman between 18 and 69 years old in good health. The CDR3 runs from the conserved cysteine through the conserved F or W.

TRBJ2-3,TRBV7-2,CASSPLAASTDTQYF
TRBJ1-4,TRBV5-1,CASSSGQGEKLFF
TRBJ1-4,TRBV4-3,CASSPDSGEKLFF
TRBJ2-1,TRBV29-1,CSPGRLLGEQFF
TRBJ2-1,TRBV6-2/TRBV6-3,CASSPRTSGSTNEQFF
TRBJ2-3,TRBV24-1,CATSDSYPSGRTDTQYF
TRBJ2-5,TRBV5-6,CASSFPDKQETQYF
TRBJ1-5,TRBV19,CASSTPGRAYNQPQHF
TRBJ2-3,TRBV21-1,CASSKGAGGPTDTQYF
TRBJ2-3,TRBV5-4,CASSFGTGPDTQYF
TRBJ2-3,TRBV10-3,CAIGQGPDTQYF
TRBJ1-1,TRBV7-2,CASRGGVGTEAFF
TRBJ2-2,TRBV7-6,CASGARNTGELFF
TRBJ2-1,TRBV5-6,CASRPGVGGSEFF
TRBJ1-5,TRBV5-1,CASSHDGGLNQPQHF
TRBJ1-1,TRBV29-1,CSVEGASIRAFF
TRBJ2-1,TRBV29-1,CSVDTSGGPNEQFF
TRBJ1-5,TRBV12-3/TRBV12-4,CASNYQGTYSNQPQHF
TRBJ2-1,TRBV20-1,CSARGLNNEQFF
TRBJ2-7,TRBV6-1,CGTKGSLLSYEQYF
TRBJ2-4,TRBV30,CAWRDGPNIQYF
TRBJ1-2,TRBV29-1,CSADRGNYGYTF
TRBJ1-5,TRBV20-1,CSARPASNPEDSNQPQHF
TRBJ1-5,TRBV20-1,CSATAGAGNQPQHF
TRBJ2-1,TRBV7-2,CASSPRLINEQFF
TRBJ2-3,TRBV4-3,CASSQESVPSGNTDTQYF